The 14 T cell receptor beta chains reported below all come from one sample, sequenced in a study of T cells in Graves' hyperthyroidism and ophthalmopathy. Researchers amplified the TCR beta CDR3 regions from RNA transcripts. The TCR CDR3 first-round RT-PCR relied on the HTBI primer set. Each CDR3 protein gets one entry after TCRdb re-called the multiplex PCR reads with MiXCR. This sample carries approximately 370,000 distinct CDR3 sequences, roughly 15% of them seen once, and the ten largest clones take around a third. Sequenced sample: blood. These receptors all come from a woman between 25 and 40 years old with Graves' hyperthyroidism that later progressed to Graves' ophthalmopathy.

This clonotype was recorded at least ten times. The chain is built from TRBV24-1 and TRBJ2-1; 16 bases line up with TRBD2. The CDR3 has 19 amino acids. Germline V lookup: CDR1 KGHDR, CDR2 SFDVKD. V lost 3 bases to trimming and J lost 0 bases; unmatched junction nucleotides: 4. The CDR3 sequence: CATSDAGTSGRGSYNEQFF. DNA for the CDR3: TGTGCCACCAGTGATGCCGGGACTAGCGGGAGGGGCTCCTACAATGAGCAGTTCTTC.

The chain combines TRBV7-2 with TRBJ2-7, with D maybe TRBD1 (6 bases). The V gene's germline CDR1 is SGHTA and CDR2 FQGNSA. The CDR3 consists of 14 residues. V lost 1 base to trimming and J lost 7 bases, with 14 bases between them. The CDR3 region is CASSLEARGREQYF. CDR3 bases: TGTGCCAGCAGCTTAGAGGCCAGGGGTCGAGAGCAGTACTTC.

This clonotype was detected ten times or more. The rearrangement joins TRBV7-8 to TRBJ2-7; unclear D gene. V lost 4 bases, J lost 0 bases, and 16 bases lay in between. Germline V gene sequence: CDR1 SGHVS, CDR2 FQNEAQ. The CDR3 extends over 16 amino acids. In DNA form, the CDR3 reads TGTGCCAGCAGCTCCCCAGGACCGGACGACTCCTACGAGCAGTACTTC. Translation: CASSSPGPDDSYEQYF.

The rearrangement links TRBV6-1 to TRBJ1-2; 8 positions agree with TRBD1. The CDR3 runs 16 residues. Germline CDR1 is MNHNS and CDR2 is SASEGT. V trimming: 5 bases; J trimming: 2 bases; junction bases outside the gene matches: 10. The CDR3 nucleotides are TGTGCCAGCAGTCCGGGACAGGCGTCGACAAACTATGGCTACACCTTC. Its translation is CASSPGQASTNYGYTF.

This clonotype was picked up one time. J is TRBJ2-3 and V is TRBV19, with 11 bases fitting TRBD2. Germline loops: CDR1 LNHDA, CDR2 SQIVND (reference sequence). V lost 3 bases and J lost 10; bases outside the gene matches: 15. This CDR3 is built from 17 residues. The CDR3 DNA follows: TGTGCCAGTAGTATCGGTAGCGGGAGGGCATTTATCGCGCCGCAGTATTTT. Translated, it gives CASSIGSGRAFIAPQYF.

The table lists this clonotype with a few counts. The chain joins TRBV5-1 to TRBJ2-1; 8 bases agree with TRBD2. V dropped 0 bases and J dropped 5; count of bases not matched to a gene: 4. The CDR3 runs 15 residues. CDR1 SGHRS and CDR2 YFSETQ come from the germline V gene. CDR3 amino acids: CASSLAGGFNNEQFF. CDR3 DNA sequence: TGCGCCAGCAGCTTGGCGGGAGGGTTTAACAATGAGCAGTTCTTC.

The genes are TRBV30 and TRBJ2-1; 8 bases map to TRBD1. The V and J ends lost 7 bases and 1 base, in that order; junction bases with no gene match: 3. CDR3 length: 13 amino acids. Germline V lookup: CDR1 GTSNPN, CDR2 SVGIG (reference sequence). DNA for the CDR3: TGTGCCTATGGACAGGGTTCCTACAATGAGCAGTTCTTC. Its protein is CAYGQGSYNEQFF.

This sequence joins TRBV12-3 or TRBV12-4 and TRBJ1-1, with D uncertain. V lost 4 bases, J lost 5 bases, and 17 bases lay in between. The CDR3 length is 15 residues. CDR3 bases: TGTGCCAGCAGTTCGTTCCTCGGGAGGTGGACTGAAGCTTTCTTT. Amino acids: CASSSFLGRWTEAFF.

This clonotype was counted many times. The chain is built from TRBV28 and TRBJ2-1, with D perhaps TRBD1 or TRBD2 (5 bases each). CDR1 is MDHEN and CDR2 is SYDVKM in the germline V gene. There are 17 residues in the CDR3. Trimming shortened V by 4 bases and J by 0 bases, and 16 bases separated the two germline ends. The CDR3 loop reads CASSSYPGQSSYNEQFF. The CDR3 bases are TGTGCCAGCAGTTCCTATCCGGGGCAGAGCTCCTACAATGAGCAGTTCTTC.

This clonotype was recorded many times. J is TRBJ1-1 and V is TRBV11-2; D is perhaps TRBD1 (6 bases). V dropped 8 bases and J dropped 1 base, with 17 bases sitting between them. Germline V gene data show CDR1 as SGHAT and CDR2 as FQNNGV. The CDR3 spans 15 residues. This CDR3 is CASGARGRANTEAFF. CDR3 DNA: TGTGCCAGCGGCGCCAGGGGCAGGGCGAACACTGAAGCTTTCTTT.

The CDR3 protein is CASLVGGREDTGELFF. The DNA for the CDR3 is TGTGCCAGCCTGGTAGGGGGGCGGGAAGACACCGGGGAGCTGTTTTTT. The rearrangement joins TRBV2 to TRBJ2-2, with D possibly being TRBD1 or TRBD2 (6 bases each). The ends were cut back, 8 bases at V and 3 bases at J, with 19 bases in the middle. CDR1 is SNHLY, CDR2 FYNNEI, per germline. The CDR3 runs 16 residues.

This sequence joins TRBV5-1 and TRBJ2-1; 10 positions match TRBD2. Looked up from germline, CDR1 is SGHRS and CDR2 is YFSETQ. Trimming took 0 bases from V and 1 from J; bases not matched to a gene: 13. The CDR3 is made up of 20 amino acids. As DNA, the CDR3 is TGCGCCAGCAGCTTGGCAAAGGACCCCCTAGCGGGAGCATCCTACAATGAGCAGTTCTTC. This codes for CASSLAKDPLAGASYNEQFF.

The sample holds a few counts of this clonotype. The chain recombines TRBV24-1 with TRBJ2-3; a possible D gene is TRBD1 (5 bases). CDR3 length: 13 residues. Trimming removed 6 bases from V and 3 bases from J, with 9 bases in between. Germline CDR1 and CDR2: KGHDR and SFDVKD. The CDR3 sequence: CATSTGFTDTQYF. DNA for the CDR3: TGTGCCACCAGTACAGGATTTACAGATACGCAGTATTTT.

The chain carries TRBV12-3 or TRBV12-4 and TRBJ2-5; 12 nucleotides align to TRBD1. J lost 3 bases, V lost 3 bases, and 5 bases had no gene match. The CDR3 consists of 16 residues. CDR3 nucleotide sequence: TGTGCCAGCAGTTTTGGGGACAGGGGGCTCAAAGAGACCCAGTACTTC. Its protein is CASSFGDRGLKETQYF.